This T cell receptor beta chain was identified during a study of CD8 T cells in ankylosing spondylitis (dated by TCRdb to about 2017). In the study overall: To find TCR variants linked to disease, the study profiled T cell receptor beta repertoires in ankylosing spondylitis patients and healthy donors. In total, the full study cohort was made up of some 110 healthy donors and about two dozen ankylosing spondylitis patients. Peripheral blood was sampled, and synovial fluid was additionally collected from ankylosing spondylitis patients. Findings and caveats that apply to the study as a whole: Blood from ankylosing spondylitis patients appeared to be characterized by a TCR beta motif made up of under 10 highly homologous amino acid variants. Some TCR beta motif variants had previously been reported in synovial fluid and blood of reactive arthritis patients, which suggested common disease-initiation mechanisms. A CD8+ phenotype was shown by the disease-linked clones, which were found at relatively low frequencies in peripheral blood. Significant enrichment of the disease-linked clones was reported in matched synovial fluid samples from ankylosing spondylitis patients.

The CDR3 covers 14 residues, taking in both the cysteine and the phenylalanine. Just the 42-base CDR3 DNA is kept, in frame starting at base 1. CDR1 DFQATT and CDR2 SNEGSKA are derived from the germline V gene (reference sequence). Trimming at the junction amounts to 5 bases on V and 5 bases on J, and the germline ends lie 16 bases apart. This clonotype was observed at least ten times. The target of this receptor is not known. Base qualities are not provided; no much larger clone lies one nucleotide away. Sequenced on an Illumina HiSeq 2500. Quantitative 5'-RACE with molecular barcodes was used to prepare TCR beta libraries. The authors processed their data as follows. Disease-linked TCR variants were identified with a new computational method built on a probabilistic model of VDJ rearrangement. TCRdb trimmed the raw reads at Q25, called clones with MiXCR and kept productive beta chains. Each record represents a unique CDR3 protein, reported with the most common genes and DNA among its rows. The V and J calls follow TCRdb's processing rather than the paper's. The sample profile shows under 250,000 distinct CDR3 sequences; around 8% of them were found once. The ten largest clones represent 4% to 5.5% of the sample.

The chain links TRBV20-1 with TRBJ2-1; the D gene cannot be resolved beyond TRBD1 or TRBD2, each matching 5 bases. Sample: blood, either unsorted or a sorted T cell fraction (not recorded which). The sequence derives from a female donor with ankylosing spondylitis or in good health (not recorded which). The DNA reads TGCAGTGCTCGTGAGGGGACCCTGAACAATGAGCAGTTCTTC. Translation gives CSAREGTLNNEQFF.